The 10 T cell receptor beta chains below were found in one sample sequenced in a study of TIL therapy for anti-PD-1-resistant metastatic lung cancer. Sequencing used immunoSEQ v3. Assay used: immunoSEQ multiplex PCR; TCRdb lists only in-frame clones, some missing. The sample consists of around 30,000 clones, 74% of them appearing once. Described time point: pre-treatment sample, taken before nivolumab and TIL therapy. The source was blood, collected at baseline. These receptors came from a woman aged 30-79 years with non-small cell lung cancer.

V and J are TRBV11-2 and TRBJ1-1; no firm D call. The V end lost 0 bases, the J end lost 1 base, and 12 bases lay between the germline ends. In germline, CDR1 is SGHAT, CDR2 FQNNGV. CDR3 length equals 16 residues. Here the CDR3 reads CASSLEFGKTNTEAFF. The CDR3 DNA reads TGTGCCAGCAGCTTAGAATTTGGGAAAACGAACACTGAAGCTTTCTTT.

This sequence joins TRBV7-8 and TRBJ1-1; D may be TRBD1 (6 bases). Trimming left V 2 bases short and J 3 bases short, with 16 bases between. Per germline, CDR1 SGHVS and CDR2 FQNEAQ. The CDR3 has 16 residues. The DNA of the CDR3 is TGTGCCAGCAGCTTATTAGGGGGGGGGTTGGACACTGAAGCTTTCTTT. Translated, it gives CASSLLGGGLDTEAFF. Variable domain in full (rest from reference TRBV7-8 and TRBJ1-1): GAGVSQSPRYKVAKRGQDVALRCDPISGHVSLFWYQQALGQGPEFLTYFQNEAQLDKSGLPSDRFFAERPEGSVSTLKIQRTQQEDSAVYLCASSLLGGGLDTEAFFGQGTRLTVV.

V usage is TRBV5-8 and J usage is TRBJ2-1; D gene ambiguous. The V end lost 1 base, the J end lost 5 bases, and 4 bases lay between the germline ends. Germline-derived CDR1 and CDR2 are SGHTS and YDEGEE. There are 12 residues in the CDR3. DNA of the CDR3: TGTGCCAGCAGCTTGTTTGACAATGAGCAGTTCTTC. Amino acid sequence: CASSLFDNEQFF.

This chain uses TRBV29-1 with TRBJ2-7; D may be TRBD2 (6 bases). The ends were cut back, 0 bases at V and 2 bases at J, with 11 bases in the middle. In germline, CDR1 is SQVTM, CDR2 ANQGSEA. The CDR3 is made up of 14 amino acids. The CDR3 spells CSVEDGAGTYEQYF. The DNA of the CDR3 is TGCAGCGTTGAAGATGGTGCGGGAACCTACGAGCAGTACTTC.

This chain links TRBV11-3 with TRBJ2-1, with 12 bases matching TRBD2. The CDR3 loop spans 17 amino acids. V gave up 1 base and J gave up 8 bases; unmatched junction bases: 9. CDR1 is SGHNT and CDR2 is YENEEA in the germline V gene. CDR3 loop: CASSLGALAGGIDEQFF. The CDR3 DNA reads TGTGCCAGCAGCTTAGGGGCTCTAGCGGGAGGGATCGATGAGCAGTTCTTC.

The chain links TRBV5-4 to TRBJ2-7; a weak D match, TRBD1 (6 bases). In germline, CDR1 is SGHNT, CDR2 YYREEE (reference sequence). V lost 5 bases and J lost 4, with 13 bases in between. This CDR3 comprises 13 residues. CDR3 protein: CASSPRQEYEQYF. In DNA form, the CDR3 reads TGTGCCAGCAGTCCAAGACAGGAGTACGAGCAGTACTTC. The complete variable domain, with remaining parts taken from reference TRBV5-4 and TRBJ2-7, reads ETGVTQSPTHLIKTRGQQVTLRCSSQSGHNTVSWYQQALGQGPQFIFQYYREEENGRGNFPPRFSGLQFPNYSSELNVNALELDDSALYLCASSPRQEYEQYFGPGTRLTVT.

The chain carries TRBV7-2 and TRBJ1-2; D ambiguous. The CDR3 sequence is 13 residues long. Germline V CDR1 and CDR2: SGHTA, FQGNSA. The V and J ends lost 3 bases and 5 bases respectively, with 10 bases between them. The CDR3 here is CASSFDTPYGYTF. The CDR3 DNA reads TGTGCCAGCAGCTTCGACACCCCGTATGGCTACACCTTC.

The gene calls are TRBV2 and TRBJ1-1; D is perhaps TRBD1 (6 bases). Germline lookup yields CDR1 SNHLY and CDR2 FYNNEI. This CDR3 contains 14 residues. V was shortened by 2 bases and J by 5 bases, with 12 bases between the two germline ends. The CDR3 reads CASSESGARTEAFF. The CDR3 nucleotides read TGTGCCAGCAGTGAATCAGGGGCCAGAACTGAAGCTTTCTTT.

This clone was seen only a few times. The chain carries TRBV11-2 and TRBJ2-1; D not resolved. CDR1 and CDR2 (germline): SGHAT, FQNNGV. The CDR3 consists of 15 residues. The V gene lost 3 bases and the J gene lost 0 bases, with 9 bases spanning the gap. CDR3 residues: CASSLWQFSYNEQFF. CDR3 DNA: TGTGCCAGCAGCTTGTGGCAGTTCTCCTACAATGAGCAGTTCTTC.

The chain has TRBV2 and TRBJ2-3; 9 positions agree with TRBD2. V lost 7 bases and J lost 3; bases outside the gene matches: 5. CDR1 and CDR2 from the germline V gene are SNHLY and FYNNEI. The CDR3 is 14 residues long. The CDR3 here is CASTASGNTDTQYF. CDR3 nucleotide sequence: TGTGCCAGCACGGCTAGCGGGAATACAGATACGCAGTATTTT.